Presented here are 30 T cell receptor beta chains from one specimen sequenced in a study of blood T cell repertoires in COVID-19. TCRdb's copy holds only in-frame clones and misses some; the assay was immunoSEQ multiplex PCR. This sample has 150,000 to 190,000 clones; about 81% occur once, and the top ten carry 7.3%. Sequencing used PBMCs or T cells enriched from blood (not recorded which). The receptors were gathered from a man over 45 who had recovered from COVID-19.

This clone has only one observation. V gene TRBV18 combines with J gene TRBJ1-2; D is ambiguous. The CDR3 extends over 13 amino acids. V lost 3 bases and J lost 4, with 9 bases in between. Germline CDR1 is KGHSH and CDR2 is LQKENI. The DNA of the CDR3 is TGTGCCAGCTCACCTACTGCAACCTATGGCTACACCTTC. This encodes CASSPTATYGYTF. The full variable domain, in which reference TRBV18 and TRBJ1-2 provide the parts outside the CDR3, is NAGVMQNPRHLVRRRGQEARLRCSPMKGHSHVYWYRQLPEEGLKFMVYLQKENIIDESGMPKERFSAEFPKEGPSILRIQQVVRGDSAAYFCASSPTATYGYTFGSGTRLTVV.

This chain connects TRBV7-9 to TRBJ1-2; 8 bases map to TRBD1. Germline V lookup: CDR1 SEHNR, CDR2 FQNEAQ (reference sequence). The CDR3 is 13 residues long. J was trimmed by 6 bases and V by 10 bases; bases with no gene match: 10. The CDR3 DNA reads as TGTGCCACCAAACAGGGGGTGTCGAATGGCTACACCTTC. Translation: CATKQGVSNGYTF.

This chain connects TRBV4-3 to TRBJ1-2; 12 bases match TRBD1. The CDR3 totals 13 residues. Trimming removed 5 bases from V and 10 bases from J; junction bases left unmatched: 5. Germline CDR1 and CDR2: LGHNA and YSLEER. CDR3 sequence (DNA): TGCGCCAGCAGCGAAGGGACAGGGGGCGACTACACCTTC. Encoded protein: CASSEGTGGDYTF.

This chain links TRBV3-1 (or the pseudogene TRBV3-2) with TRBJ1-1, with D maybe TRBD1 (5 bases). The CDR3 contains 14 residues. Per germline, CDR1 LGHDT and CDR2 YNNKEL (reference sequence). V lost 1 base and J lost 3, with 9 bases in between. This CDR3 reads CASSQAKGDTEAFF. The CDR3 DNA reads TGTGCCAGCAGCCAAGCGAAAGGGGACACTGAAGCTTTCTTT.

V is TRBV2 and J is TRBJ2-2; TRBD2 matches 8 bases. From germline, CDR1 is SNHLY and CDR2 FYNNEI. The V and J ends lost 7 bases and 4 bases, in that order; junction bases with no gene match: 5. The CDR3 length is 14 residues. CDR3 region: CASTALAGTGELFF. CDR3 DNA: TGTGCCAGCACGGCTCTAGCGGGCACCGGGGAGCTGTTTTTT.

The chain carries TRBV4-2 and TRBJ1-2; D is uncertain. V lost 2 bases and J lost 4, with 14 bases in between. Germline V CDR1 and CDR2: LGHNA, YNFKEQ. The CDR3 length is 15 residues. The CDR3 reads CASSQRGPLSYGYTF. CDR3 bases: TGTGCCAGCAGCCAAAGAGGGCCCCTCAGCTATGGCTACACCTTC.

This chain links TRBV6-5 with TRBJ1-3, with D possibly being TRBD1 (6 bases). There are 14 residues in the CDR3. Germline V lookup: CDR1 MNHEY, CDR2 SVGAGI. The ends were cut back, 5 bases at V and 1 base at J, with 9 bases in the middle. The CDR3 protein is CASSTQGSGNTIYF. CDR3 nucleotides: TGTGCCAGCAGTACACAGGGTTCTGGAAACACCATATATTTT.

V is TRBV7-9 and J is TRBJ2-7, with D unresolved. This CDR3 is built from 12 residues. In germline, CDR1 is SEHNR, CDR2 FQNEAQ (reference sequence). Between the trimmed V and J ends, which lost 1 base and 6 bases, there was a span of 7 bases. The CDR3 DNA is TGTGCCAGCAGCTTAGGAGTCTCCGAGCAGTACTTC. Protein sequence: CASSLGVSEQYF.

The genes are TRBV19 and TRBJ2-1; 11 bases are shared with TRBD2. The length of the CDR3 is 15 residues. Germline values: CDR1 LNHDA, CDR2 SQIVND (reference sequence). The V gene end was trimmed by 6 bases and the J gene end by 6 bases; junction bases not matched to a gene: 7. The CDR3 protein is CASRAGTSGLNEQFF. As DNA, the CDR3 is TGTGCCAGTAGGGCCGGGACTAGCGGCCTCAATGAGCAGTTCTTC.

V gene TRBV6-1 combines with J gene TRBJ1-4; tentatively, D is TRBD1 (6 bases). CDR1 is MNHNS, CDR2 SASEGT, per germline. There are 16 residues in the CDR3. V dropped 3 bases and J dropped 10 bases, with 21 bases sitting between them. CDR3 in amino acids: CASSDDGDMWIAKLFF. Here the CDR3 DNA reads TGTGCCAGCAGTGACGACGGGGACATGTGGATCGCAAAACTGTTTTTT.

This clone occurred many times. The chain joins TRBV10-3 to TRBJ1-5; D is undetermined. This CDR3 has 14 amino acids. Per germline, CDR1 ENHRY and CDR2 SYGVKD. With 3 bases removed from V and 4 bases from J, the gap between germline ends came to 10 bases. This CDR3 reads CAISDYGANQPQHF. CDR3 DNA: TGTGCCATCAGTGACTACGGTGCTAATCAGCCCCAGCATTTT.

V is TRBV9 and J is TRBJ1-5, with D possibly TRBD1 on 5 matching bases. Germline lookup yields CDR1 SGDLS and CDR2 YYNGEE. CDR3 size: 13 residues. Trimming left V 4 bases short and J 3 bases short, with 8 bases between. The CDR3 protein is CASSPQDNQPQHF. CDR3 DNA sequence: TGTGCCAGCAGCCCACAGGACAATCAGCCCCAGCATTTT.

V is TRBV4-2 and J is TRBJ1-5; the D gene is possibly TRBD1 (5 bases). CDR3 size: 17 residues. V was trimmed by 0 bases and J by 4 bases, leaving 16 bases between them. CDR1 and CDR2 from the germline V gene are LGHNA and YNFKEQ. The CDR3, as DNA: TGTGCCAGCAGCCAAGATCCGTGGTTAAAGGGGAATCAGCCCCAGCATTTT. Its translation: CASSQDPWLKGNQPQHF.

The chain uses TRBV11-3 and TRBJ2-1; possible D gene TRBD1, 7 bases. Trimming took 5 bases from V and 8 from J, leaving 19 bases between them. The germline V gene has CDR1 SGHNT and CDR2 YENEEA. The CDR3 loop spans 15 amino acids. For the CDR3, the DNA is TGTGCCAGCAGCGGCGGGACAGACCCTCTCCATGAGCAGTTCTTC. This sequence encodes CASSGGTDPLHEQFF.

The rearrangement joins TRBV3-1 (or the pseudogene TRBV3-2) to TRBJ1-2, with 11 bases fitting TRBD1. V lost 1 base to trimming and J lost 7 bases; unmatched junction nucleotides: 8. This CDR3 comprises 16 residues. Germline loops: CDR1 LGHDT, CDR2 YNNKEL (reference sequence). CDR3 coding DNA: TGTGCCAGCAGCCAAGGGCCGGGACAGGGGGTCGGTGGCTACACCTTC. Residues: CASSQGPGQGVGGYTF.

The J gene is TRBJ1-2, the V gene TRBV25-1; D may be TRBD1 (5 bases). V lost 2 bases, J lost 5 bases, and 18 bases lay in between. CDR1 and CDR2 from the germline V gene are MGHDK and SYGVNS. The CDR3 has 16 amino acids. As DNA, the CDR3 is TGTGCCAGCAGTGAAGGGATAGGGGCGCGGGGTTATGGCTACACCTTC. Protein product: CASSEGIGARGYGYTF.

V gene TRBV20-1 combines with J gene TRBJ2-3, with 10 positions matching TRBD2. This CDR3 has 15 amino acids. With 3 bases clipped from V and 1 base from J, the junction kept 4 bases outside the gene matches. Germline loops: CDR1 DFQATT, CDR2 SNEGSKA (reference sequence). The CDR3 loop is CSASSLAGGTDTQYF. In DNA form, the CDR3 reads TGCAGTGCTAGTTCCCTAGCGGGGGGCACAGATACGCAGTATTTT.

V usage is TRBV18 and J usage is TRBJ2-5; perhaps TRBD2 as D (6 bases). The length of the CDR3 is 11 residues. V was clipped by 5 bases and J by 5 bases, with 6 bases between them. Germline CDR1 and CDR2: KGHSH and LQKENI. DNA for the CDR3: TGTGCCAGCTCAGCGGGGGAGACCCAGTACTTC. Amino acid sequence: CASSAGETQYF.

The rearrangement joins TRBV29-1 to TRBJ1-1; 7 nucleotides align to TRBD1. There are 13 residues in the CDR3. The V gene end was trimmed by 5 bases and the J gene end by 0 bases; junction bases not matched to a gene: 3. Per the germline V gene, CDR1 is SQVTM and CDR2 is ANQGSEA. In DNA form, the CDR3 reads TGCAGCGTTCACAGGGGAGTGAACACTGAAGCTTTCTTT. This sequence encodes CSVHRGVNTEAFF.

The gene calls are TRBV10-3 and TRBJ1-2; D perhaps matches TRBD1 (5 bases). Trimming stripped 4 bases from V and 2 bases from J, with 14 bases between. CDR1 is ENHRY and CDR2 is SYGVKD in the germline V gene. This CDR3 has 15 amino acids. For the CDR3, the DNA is TGTGCCATCAGTGGGGGGGAGGAACAAAACTATGGCTACACCTTC. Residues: CAISGGEEQNYGYTF.

The CDR3 nucleotides read TGTGCCAGCAGTGAAGTGACAGGGTCCCTATATGGCTACACCTTC. It is translated as CASSEVTGSLYGYTF. The chain joins TRBV6-1 to TRBJ1-2, with 7 bases identical to TRBD1. The CDR3 spans 15 residues. V trimming: 1 base; J trimming: 5 bases; junction bases outside the gene matches: 7. Germline V lookup: CDR1 MNHNS, CDR2 SASEGT.

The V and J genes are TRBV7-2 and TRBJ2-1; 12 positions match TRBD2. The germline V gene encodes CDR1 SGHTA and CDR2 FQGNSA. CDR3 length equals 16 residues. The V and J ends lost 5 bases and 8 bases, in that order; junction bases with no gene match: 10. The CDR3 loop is CASSPASGGAWDEQFF. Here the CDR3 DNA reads TGTGCCAGCAGCCCCGCTAGCGGGGGGGCTTGGGATGAGCAGTTCTTC.

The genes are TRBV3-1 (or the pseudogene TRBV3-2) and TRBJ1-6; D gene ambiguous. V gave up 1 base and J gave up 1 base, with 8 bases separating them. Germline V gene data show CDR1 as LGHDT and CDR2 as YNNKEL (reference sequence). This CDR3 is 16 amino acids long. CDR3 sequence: CASSQAPGSYNSPLHF. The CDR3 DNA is TGTGCCAGCAGCCAAGCTCCGGGGTCCTATAATTCACCCCTCCACTTT.

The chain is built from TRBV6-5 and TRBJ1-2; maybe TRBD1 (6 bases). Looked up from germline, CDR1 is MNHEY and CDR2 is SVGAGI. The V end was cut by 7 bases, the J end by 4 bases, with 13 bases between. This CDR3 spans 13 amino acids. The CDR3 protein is CASTRGIIYGYTF. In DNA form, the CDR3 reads TGTGCCAGCACCAGGGGTATTATCTATGGCTACACCTTC.

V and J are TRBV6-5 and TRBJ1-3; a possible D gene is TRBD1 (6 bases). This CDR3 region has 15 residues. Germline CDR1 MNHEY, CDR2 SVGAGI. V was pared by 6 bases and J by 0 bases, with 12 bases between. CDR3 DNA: TGTGCCAGCAGCCAAACAGGGAGCTCTGGAAACACCATATATTTT. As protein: CASSQTGSSGNTIYF.

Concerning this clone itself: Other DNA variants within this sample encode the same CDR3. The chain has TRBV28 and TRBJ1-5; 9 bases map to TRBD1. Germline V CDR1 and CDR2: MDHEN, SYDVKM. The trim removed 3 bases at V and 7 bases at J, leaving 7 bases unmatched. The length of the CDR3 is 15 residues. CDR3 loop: CASSLSGQGGQPQHF. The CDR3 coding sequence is TGTGCCAGCAGTTTGTCGGGACAGGGTGGGCAGCCCCAGCATTTT.

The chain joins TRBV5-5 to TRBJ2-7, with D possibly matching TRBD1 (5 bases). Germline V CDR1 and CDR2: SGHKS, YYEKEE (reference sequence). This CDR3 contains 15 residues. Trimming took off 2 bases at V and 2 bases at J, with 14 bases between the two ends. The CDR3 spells CASSFPRVGPYEQYF. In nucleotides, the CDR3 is TGTGCCAGCAGCTTCCCCAGGGTAGGCCCCTACGAGCAGTACTTC.

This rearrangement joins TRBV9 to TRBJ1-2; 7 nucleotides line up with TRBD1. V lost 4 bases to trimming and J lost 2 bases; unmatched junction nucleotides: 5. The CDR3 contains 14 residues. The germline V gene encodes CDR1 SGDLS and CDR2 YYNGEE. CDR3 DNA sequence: TGTGCCAGCAGCCCTGAGACAGGGAACTATGGCTACACCTTC. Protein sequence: CASSPETGNYGYTF.

The CDR3 region has the DNA TGTGCCAGCAGCCCCCAGGGTAACTATGGCTACACCTTC. It translates to CASSPQGNYGYTF. The gene calls are TRBV6-2 or TRBV6-3 and TRBJ1-2; tentative D call: TRBD1 (5 bases). The germline V gene encodes CDR1 MNHEY and CDR2 SVGEGT. The CDR3 runs 13 residues. Trimming took 6 bases from V and 1 from J, leaving 9 bases between them.

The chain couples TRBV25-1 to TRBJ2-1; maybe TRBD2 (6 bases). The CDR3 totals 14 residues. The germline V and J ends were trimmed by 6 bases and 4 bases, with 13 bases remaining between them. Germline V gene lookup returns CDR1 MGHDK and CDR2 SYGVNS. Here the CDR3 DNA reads TGTGCCAGCAGGGGCGGGGCGACATACAATGAGCAGTTCTTC. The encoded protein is CASRGGATYNEQFF.